This T cell receptor (beta chain) originates from a study of T cell repertoires in MIS-A myocarditis (dated 2022 in TCRdb). The QIAamp DNA FFPE kit was used to extract genomic DNA from formalin-fixed paraffin-embedded autopsy tissue. V loses 5 bases of germline sequence and J loses 0 bases, and the interval between the two ends is 11 bases. The CDR3 holds 14 amino acids from the cysteine to the phenylalanine. Left in the record is the CDR3 DNA by itself, 42 bases read in frame from the first base. Per the germline V gene (reference sequence), SGHNT is the CDR1 and YYREEE is the CDR2. Points on this clone: What antigen it recognizes has not been identified. Base qualities are missing; no much larger clone stands one base away.

The immunoSEQ bias-controlled multiplex PCR was used to amplify TCRbeta CDR3 regions, which were then sequenced at high throughput. From the authors' description of their analysis: CDR3 sequences were collapsed and filtered with the immunoSEQ vendor pipeline, and the abundance and frequency of each unique TCRbeta CDR3 were thereby quantified. Using a 90% global sequence identity threshold, CD-HIT clustered dominant CDR3 amino acid sequences together with SARS-CoV-2-specific ImmuneCODE TCRbeta sequences. Clones were classed as hyperexpanded at frequencies of 0.1 to 1 and as large at frequencies of 0.01 to 0.1. The CDR3 amino acid sequences and the V and J gene assignments of the dominant clones were confirmed with MiXCR. The R stringdist package was used to compute Levenshtein distances between the patient clonotypes and the ImmuneCODE hits. TCRdb's version of the immuneACCESS table is confined to in-frame rearrangements and falls short of the full clone set. An unresolved V gene accounts for under half of the shortfall where checked; the remainder is of unknown origin. V and J calls and clone size are given by that table; D and trimming were obtained from the DNA. This sample lists roughly 12,000 clones; 83% were detected once. Around 30% of the sample belongs to the ten largest clones.

The material sequenced was right ventricle heart tissue obtained at autopsy. The cell subset or site label, read with the paper, signifies: cardiac tissue sample (left or right ventricle, interventricular septum, or pericardium). The source is a man aged 18 to 30 with fulminant myocarditis from multisystem inflammatory syndrome in adults (MIS-A) after COVID-19. The sequence is built from TRBV5-4 and TRBJ2-5; a tentative D call is TRBD2 (6 bases match). The encoded CDR3 is CASRPEGYQETQYF. In nucleotide form, the sequence is TGTGCCAGCAGGCCGGAGGGGTACCAAGAGACCCAGTACTTC.